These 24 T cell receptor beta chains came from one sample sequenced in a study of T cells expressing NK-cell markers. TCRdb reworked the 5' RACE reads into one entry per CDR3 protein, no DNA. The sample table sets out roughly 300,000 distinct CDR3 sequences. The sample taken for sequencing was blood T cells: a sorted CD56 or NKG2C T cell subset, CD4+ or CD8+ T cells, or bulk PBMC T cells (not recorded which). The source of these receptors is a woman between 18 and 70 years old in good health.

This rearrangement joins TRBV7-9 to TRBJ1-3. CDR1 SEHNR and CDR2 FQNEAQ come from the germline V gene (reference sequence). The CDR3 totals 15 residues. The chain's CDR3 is CASSPTGFRGDTIYF.

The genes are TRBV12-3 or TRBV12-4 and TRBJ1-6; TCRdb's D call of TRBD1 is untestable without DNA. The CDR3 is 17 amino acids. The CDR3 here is CASSPGQGSSYNSPLHF.

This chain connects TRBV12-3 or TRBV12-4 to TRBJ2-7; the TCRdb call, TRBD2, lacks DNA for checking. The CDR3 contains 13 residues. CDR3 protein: CASSFQGGYEQYF.

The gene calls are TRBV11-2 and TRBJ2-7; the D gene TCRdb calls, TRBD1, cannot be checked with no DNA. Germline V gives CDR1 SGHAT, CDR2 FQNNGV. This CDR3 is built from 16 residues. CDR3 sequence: CASSSVSGSGVYEQYF.

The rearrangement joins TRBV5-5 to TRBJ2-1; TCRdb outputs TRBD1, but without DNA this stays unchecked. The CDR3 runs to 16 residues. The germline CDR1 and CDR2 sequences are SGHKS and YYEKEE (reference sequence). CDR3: CASSRTPQGDYNEQFF.

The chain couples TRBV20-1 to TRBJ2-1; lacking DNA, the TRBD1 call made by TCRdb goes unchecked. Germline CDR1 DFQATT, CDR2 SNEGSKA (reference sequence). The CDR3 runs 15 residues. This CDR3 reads CSARAARDPGDEQFF.

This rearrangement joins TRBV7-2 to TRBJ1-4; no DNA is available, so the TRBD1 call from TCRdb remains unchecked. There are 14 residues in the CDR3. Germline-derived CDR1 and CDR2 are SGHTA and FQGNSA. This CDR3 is CASSSDRGREKLFF.

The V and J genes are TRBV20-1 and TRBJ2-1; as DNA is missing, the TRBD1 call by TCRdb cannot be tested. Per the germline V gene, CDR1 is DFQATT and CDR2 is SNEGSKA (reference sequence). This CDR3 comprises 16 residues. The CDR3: CSATATGTGTYNEQFF.

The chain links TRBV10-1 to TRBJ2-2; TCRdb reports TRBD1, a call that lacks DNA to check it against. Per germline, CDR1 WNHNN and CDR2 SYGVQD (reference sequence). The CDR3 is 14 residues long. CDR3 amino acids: CASSSAGEAGELFF.

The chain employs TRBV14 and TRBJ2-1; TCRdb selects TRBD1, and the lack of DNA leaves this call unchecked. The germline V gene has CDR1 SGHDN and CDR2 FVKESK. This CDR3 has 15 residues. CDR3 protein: CASSRPGQGNNEQFF.

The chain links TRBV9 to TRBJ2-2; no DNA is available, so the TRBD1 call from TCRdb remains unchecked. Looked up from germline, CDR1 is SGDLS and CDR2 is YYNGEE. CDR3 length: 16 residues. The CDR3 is CASSAGSGGHRGAVFF.

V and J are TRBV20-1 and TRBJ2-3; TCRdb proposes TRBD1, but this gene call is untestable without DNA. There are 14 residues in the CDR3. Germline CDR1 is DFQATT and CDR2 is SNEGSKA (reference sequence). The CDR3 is CSARMGTGTDTQYF.

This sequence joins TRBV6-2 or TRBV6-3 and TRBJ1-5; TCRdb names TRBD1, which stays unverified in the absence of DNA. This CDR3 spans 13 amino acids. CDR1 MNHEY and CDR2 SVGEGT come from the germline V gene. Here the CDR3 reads CASSVGGRQPQHF.

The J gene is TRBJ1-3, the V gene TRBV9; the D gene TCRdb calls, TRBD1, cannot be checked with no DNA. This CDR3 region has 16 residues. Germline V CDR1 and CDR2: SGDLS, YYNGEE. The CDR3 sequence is CASSVATGVGGNTIYF.

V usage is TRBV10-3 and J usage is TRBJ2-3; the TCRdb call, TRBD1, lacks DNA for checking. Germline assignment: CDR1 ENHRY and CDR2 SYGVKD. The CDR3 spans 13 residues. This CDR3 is CAISWGGTDTQYF.

CDR3 sequence reads: CAIKSAVNNEQFF. This chain uses TRBV10-3 with TRBJ2-1. Germline CDR1 and CDR2: ENHRY and SYGVKD. The CDR3 contains 13 residues.

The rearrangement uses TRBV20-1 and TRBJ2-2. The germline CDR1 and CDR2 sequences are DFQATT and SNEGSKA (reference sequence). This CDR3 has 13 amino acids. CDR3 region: CSAPVPNTGELFF.

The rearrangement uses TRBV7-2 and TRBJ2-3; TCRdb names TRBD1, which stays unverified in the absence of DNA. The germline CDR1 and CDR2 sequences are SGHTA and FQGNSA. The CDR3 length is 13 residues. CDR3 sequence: CATPGQGTDTQYF.

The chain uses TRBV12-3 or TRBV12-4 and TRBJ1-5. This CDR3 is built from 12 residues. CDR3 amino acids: CASRTNLGSQHF.

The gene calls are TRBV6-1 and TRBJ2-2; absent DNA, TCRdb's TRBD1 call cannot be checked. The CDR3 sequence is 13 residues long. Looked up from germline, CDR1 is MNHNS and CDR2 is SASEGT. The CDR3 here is CASSRTGVGELFF.

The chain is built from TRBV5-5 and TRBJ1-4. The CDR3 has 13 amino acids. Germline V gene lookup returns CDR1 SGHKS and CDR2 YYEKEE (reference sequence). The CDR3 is CASSQRSDEKLFF.

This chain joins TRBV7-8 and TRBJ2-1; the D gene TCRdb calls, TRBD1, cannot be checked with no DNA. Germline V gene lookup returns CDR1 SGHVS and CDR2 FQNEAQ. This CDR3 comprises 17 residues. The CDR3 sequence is CASSLDVAGTGGNEQFF.

The CDR3 loop reads CAGTLADTQYF. The genes are TRBV2 and TRBJ2-3; there is no DNA to check the TCRdb D call of TRBD2. Germline V gene lookup returns CDR1 SNHLY and CDR2 FYNNEI. This CDR3 contains 11 residues.

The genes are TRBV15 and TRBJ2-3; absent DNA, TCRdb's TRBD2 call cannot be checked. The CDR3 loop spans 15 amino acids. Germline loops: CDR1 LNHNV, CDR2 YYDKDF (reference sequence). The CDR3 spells CATGVAGGPGDTQYF.